The clone carrying this TCR beta chain has only a few counts. What it recognizes is unknown. Trimming removed 5 bases from V and 5 bases from J, with 13 bases in between. This CDR3 has 15 residues. Germline values: CDR1 SGHTA, CDR2 FQGNSA. The sample belongs to a study of T cell repertoires in cytomegalovirus infection. In the study overall: Through public TCR beta signatures, both CMV infection and matching HLA type were indicated.

Study results and caveats: Carriage of CMV together with the relevant HLA was identifiable through cumulative public TCR beta family frequency. Predominance within the ex vivo response was attributable to HLA-C-restricted CMV-specific TCR beta clonotypes.

TCRdb re-called the reads with MiXCR, one entry per CDR3 protein. The table records about 570,000 distinct CDR3 sequences, 40% of them present only once. The chain couples TRBV7-2 to TRBJ1-6; possibly TRBD1 for D (5 bases). This TCR derives from a human donor in good health (CMV status not recorded). Some clones in this sample may be carry-over from other donors' samples. The specimen comprised cultured PBMCs, sampled from culture after CMV antigen stimulation. CDR3 DNA sequence: TGTGCCAGCAGCGCTACCGGGGGTAATAATTCACCCCTCCACTTT. Protein: CASSATGGNNSPLHF.